The clone carrying this TCR beta chain was counted between two and nine times. Its target is not known. This record belongs to a study of stem cell transplantation in POMP-related autoinflammatory disease. Clones were sequenced by immunoSEQ multiplex PCR, and TCRdb holds only the in-frame ones, with some missing. Of approximately 23,000 clones in the sample, 82% are singletons; the top ten hold around 2.4%. Study findings and constraints: Unique TRB V-J gene pairings were limited in number in patients with PRAID.

V lost 7 bases and J 4 bases, leaving 10 bases between the germline ends. The CDR3 has 13 residues. Germline CDR1 MNHEY, CDR2 SMNVEV (reference sequence). V gene TRBV27 combines with J gene TRBJ2-2; D gene unclear. This sequence originates from a human donor with POMP-related autoinflammation and immune dysregulation (PRAID). The starting material was CD4+ T cells from PBMCs, obtained before stem cell transplantation. The CDR3 nucleotides are TGTGCCAGCAACTTGTTGGCCACCGGGGAGCTGTTTTTT. The encoded protein is CASNLLATGELFF.